This is a list of T cell receptor beta chains from one sample in a study of blood T cell repertoires in COVID-19. Profiled with immunoSEQ multiplex PCR; TCRdb holds only in-frame clones, not every one. The sample comprises fewer than 300,000 clones, 85% to 90% of which are singletons, and around a tenth rests with the top ten. Sequencing input: peripheral blood. Receptor source: a man in his fifties with COVID-19, enrolled during active disease. CDR3s include the opening cysteine and the closing phenylalanine or tryptophan. D genes are given only for firm matches. Rows give clone size only sometimes, using once, few, many, or a class for an expanded clone.

d_call | j_call | clone_size | v_call | cdr3_nt | cdr3_aa
- | TRBJ2-5 | - | TRBV11-2 | TGTGCCAGCAGCTTAGGGCTAGCGCATGAGACCCAGTACTTC | CASSLGLAHETQYF
- | TRBJ1-1 | - | TRBV3-1/TRBV3-2 | TGTGCCAGCAGCCACGATTTTGGTGGGTTAGCCCACACTGAAGCTTTCTTT | CASSHDFGGLAHTEAFF
TRBD1 | TRBJ1-1 | - | TRBV5-1 | TGCGCCAGCAGCTTGGGGACAGGGAACACTGAAGCTTTCTTT | CASSLGTGNTEAFF
- | TRBJ1-2 | once | TRBV14 | TGTGCCAGCAGCCAAGATTTAGGCGGGAGCTATGGCTACACCTTC | CASSQDLGGSYGYTF
TRBD2 | TRBJ2-1 | - | TRBV5-1 | TGCGCCAGCAGCTTGCCGACTAGCGGACCCAAAAGCTCCTACAATGAGCAGTTCTTC | CASSLPTSGPKSSYNEQFF
- | TRBJ2-7 | - | TRBV6-6 | TGTGCCAGCAGTTCACCTACGTTGAGCTCCTACGAGCAGTACTTC | CASSSPTLSSYEQYF
- | TRBJ2-1 | - | TRBV11-2 | TGTGCCAGCAGCTTGGCCATTTACAATGAGCAGTTCTTC | CASSLAIYNEQFF
- | TRBJ2-5 | - | TRBV10-3 | TGTGCCATCAGTGGACTAGGATGGCAGACCCAGTACTTC | CAISGLGWQTQYF
- | TRBJ2-2 | once | TRBV7-8 | TGTGCCAGCCCCCGTGAAAGGGGACAGAACACCGGGGAGCTGTTTTTT | CASPRERGQNTGELFF
TRBD1 | TRBJ2-1 | - | TRBV18 | TGTGCCAGCTCACCAGGACAGGGGACCTACAATGAGCAGTTCTTC | CASSPGQGTYNEQFF
TRBD2 | TRBJ2-3 | - | TRBV9 | TGTGCCAGCAGCGAAACTAGCGGGGGCACAGATACGCAGTATTTT | CASSETSGGTDTQYF
- | TRBJ2-3 | once | TRBV6-5 | TGTGCCAGCAGTTCCCTCAGGGGTGGGCCACTTAATACGCAGTATTTT | CASSSLRGGPLNTQYF
- | TRBJ2-1 | - | TRBV25-1 | TGTGCCAGCAGTGAATTACTCAGGGCTGAGCAGTTCTTC | CASSELLRAEQFF
TRBD1 | TRBJ2-5 | - | TRBV7-9 | TGTGCCAGCAGCTTGCAGGGGGCATCGGAGACCCAGTACTTC | CASSLQGASETQYF
TRBD1 | TRBJ2-5 | - | TRBV2 | TGTGCCAGCAGAGGGACAGGGAATCAAGAGACCCAGTACTTC | CASRGTGNQETQYF
- | TRBJ2-1 | - | TRBV2 | TGTGCCAGCAGTGGCCACGGGACTCCCAATGAGCAGTTCTTC | CASSGHGTPNEQFF
TRBD1 | TRBJ1-6 | - | TRBV19 | TGTGCCAGTCAACAGGGGATGCCCTATAATTCACCCCTCCACTTT | CASQQGMPYNSPLHF
- | TRBJ1-2 | - | TRBV5-6 | TGTGCCAGCAGCTTGTTTCCCGGGCGCGGAGGAGATGGCTACACCTTC | CASSLFPGRGGDGYTF
- | TRBJ2-7 | - | TRBV29-1 | TGCAGCGTTGGAGGGGCCCGACTAGTTCAAAACGAGCAGTACTTC | CSVGGARLVQNEQYF